This is a list of T cell receptor beta chains from one sample in a study of T cell repertoires in cytomegalovirus infection. One entry per CDR3 protein, called by TCRdb with MiXCR from the reads. Here the sample spans hundreds of thousands of distinct CDR3 sequences, roughly 24% being singletons. Sequenced: CD8+ T cells from PBMCs. Source of these receptors: a human donor in good health (CMV status not recorded). Some clones in this sample may be carry-over from other donors' samples. CDR3s include the opening cysteine and the closing phenylalanine or tryptophan. A D gene is named only where the DNA matches it firmly. Size tells how often a clone was seen (once, few, many) or the class of an expanded clone, and some rows leave it out.

v_gene,abundance,d_gene,j_gene,CDR3aa,CDR3nt
TRBV23-1,.,TRBD2,TRBJ2-3,CASSPPRAGATLDTQYF,TGCGCCAGCAGTCCTCCGAGAGCGGGGGCGACGTTAGATACGCAGTATTTT
TRBV20-1,many,TRBD2,TRBJ2-2,CSARTSGDTGELFF,TGCAGTGCCCGGACTAGCGGAGACACCGGGGAGCTGTTTTTT
TRBV7-9,many,.,TRBJ2-1,CASSPDPGEQFF,TGTGCCAGCAGCCCCGACCCTGGAGAGCAGTTCTTC
TRBV19,.,TRBD1,TRBJ2-1,CATSPTGSSYNEQFF,TGTGCCACTTCTCCGACAGGGAGCTCCTACAATGAGCAGTTCTTC
TRBV6-5,.,TRBD2,TRBJ2-1,CASRVLAGVYHEQFF,TGTGCCAGCAGGGTACTAGCGGGGGTATATCATGAGCAGTTCTTC
TRBV5-1,.,.,TRBJ1-3,CASSLSDGGNIIYF,TGCGCCAGCAGCTTGTCGGACGGTGGAAACATCATATATTTT
TRBV2,.,TRBD1,TRBJ1-5,CASSELVGQGNQPQHF,TGTGCCAGCAGTGAACTTGTTGGACAGGGCAATCAGCCCCAGCATTTT
TRBV5-8,.,.,TRBJ2-1,CASSLGLWGRKNNEQFF,TGTGCCAGCAGCTTGGGATTGTGGGGACGCAAAAACAATGAGCAGTTCTTC
TRBV6-2/TRBV6-3,few,.,TRBJ2-1,CASSHGEGRHNEQFF,TGTGCCAGCAGCCACGGTGAGGGGAGACACAATGAGCAGTTCTTC
TRBV6-5,.,TRBD1,TRBJ2-7,CASSAGQANSYEQYF,TGTGCCAGCAGTGCCGGACAGGCGAACTCCTACGAGCAGTACTTC
TRBV4-3,many,.,TRBJ2-2,CASSQDGLNTGELFF,TGTGCCAGCAGCCAAGATGGACTCAACACCGGGGAGCTGTTTTTT
TRBV6-6,many,.,TRBJ1-2,CASSLGGTGYTF,TGTGCCAGCAGCCTAGGGGGGACCGGCTACACCTTC
TRBV7-6,many,.,TRBJ2-5,CASSLVAVPGETQYF,TGTGCCAGCAGCTTAGTGGCGGTGCCTGGGGAGACCCAGTACTTC
TRBV7-9,.,TRBD2,TRBJ2-5,CASCPPGLAGAETQYF,TGTGCCAGCTGTCCTCCGGGACTAGCGGGGGCAGAGACCCAGTACTTC
TRBV24-1,.,.,TRBJ2-1,CATSDVQGQNEQFF,TGTGCCACCAGTGATGTGCAGGGACAAAATGAGCAGTTCTTC
TRBV7-4,.,.,TRBJ2-5,CASSRATFTHQETQYF,TGTGCCAGCAGCCGAGCGACCTTTACCCACCAAGAGACCCAGTACTTC
TRBV7-6,.,TRBD1,TRBJ2-4,CASSNGPLQGAVDKNIQYF,TGTGCCAGCAGCAACGGGCCCCTACAGGGGGCGGTGGACAAAAACATTCAGTACTTC
TRBV10-2,.,TRBD1,TRBJ2-5,CASSEETGLETQYF,TGCGCCAGCAGTGAGGAGACAGGGCTGGAGACCCAGTACTTC
TRBV7-8,many,.,TRBJ1-6,CASSLARDSPLHF,TGTGCCAGCAGCTTAGCGCGGGATTCACCCCTCCACTTT
TRBV6-5,few,.,TRBJ2-7,CASRAGINYEQYF,TGTGCCAGCAGGGCAGGGATCAACTACGAGCAGTACTTC
TRBV29-1,few,.,TRBJ1-2,CSVPPLGILGYGYTF,TGCAGCGTGCCTCCTTTAGGGATTTTAGGTTATGGCTACACCTTC
TRBV7-6,many,.,TRBJ1-6,CASSLDSSYNSPLHF,TGTGCCAGCAGCTTGGACAGCTCCTATAATTCACCCCTCCACTTT
TRBV20-1,many,.,TRBJ2-3,CSARTGGGSRTDTQYF,TGCAGTGCTAGGACCGGTGGGGGGAGTAGGACAGATACGCAGTATTTT